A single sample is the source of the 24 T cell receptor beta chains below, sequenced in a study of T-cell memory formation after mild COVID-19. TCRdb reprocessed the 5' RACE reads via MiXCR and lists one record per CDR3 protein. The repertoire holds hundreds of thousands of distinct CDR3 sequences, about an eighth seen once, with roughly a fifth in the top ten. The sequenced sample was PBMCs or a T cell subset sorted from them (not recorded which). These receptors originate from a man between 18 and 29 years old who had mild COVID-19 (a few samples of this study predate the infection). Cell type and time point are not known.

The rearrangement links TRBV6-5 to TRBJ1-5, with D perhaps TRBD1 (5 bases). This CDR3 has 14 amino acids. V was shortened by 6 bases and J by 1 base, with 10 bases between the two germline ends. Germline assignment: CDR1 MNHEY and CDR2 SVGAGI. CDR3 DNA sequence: TGTGCCAGCAGATTGACAGTAAGCAATCAGCCCCAGCATTTT. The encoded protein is CASRLTVSNQPQHF.

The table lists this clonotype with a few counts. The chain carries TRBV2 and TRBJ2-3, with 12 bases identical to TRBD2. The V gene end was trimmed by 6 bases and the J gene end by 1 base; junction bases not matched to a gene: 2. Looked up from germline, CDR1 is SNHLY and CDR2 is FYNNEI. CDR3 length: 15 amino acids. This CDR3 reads CASSGLAGRTDTQYF. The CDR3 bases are TGTGCCAGCAGCGGACTAGCGGGGCGCACAGATACGCAGTATTTT.

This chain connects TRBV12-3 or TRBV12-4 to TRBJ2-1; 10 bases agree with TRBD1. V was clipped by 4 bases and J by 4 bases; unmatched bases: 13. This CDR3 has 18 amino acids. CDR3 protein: CASSSGTGASQAYNEQFF. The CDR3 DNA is TGTGCCAGCAGTTCCGGGACAGGGGCCAGTCAGGCATACAATGAGCAGTTCTTC.

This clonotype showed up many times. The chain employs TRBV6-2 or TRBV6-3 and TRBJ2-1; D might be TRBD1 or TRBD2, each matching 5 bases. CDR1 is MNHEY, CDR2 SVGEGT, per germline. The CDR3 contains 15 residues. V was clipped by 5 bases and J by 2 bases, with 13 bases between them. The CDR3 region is CASSPWDVAYNEQFF. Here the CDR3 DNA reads TGTGCCAGCAGTCCCTGGGACGTGGCCTACAATGAGCAGTTCTTC.

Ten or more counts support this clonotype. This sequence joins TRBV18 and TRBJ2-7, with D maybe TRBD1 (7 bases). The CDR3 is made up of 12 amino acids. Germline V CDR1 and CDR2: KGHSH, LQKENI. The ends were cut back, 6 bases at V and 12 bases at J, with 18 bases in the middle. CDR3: CASSSQGGTAYV. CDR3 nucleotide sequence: TGTGCCAGCTCTTCCCAAGGAGGGACAGCGTACGTC.

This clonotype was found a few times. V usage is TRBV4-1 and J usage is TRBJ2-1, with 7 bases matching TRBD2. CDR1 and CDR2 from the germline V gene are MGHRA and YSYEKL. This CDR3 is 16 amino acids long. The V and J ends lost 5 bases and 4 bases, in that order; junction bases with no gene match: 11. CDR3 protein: CASSNRRAGVYNEQFF. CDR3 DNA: TGCGCCAGCAGCAATCGTCGGGCGGGGGTTTACAATGAGCAGTTCTTC.

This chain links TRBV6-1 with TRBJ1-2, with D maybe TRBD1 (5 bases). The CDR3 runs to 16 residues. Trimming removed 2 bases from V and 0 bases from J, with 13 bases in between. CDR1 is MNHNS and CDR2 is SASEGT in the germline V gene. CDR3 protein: CASSEQRQRTNYGYTF. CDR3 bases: TGTGCCAGCAGTGAACAGAGACAGCGCACTAACTATGGCTACACCTTC.

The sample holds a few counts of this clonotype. The CDR3 here is CASNRQGNEQYF. CDR3 DNA sequence: TGTGCCAGCAACCGACAGGGGAACGAGCAGTACTTC. This chain links TRBV3-1 with TRBJ2-7, with 8 bases identical to TRBD1. Losses at the gene ends were 7 bases for V and 5 bases for J; bases not matched to a gene: 4. The CDR3 has 12 amino acids. Germline-derived CDR1 and CDR2 are LGHDT and YNNKEL (reference sequence).

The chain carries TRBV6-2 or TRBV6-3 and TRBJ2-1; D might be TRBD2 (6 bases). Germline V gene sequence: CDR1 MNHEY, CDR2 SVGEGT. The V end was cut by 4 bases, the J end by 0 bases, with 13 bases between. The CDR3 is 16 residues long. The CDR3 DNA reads TGTGCCAGCAGTTCCGCGGCGGGGAGCTCCTACAATGAGCAGTTCTTC. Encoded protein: CASSSAAGSSYNEQFF.

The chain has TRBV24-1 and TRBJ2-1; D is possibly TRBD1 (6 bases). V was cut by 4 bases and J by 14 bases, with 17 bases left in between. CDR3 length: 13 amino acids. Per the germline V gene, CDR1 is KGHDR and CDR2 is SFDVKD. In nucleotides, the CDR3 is TGTGCCACCAGTGACGTAACAGGGAATGGAGAGTTCTTC. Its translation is CATSDVTGNGEFF.

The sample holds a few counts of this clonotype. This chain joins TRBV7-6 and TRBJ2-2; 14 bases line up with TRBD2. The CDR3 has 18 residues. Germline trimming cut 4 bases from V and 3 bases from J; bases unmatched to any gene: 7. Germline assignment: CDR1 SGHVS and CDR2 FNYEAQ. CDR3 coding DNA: TGTGCCAGCAGCTCGCGACTAGCGGGGGGGCCGGACACCGGGGAGCTGTTTTTT. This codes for CASSSRLAGGPDTGELFF.

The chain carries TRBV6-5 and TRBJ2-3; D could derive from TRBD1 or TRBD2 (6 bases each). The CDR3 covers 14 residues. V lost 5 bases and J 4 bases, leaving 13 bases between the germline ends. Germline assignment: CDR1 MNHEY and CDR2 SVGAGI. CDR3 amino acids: CASSPLAGADTQYF. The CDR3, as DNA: TGTGCCAGCAGTCCACTAGCAGGGGCAGATACGCAGTATTTT.

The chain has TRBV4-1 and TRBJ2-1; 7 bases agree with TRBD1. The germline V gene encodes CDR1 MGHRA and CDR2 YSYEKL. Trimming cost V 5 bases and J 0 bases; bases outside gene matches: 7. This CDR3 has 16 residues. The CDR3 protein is CASSTRAGGSYNEQFF. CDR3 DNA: TGCGCCAGCAGCACGAGGGCAGGGGGCTCCTACAATGAGCAGTTCTTC.

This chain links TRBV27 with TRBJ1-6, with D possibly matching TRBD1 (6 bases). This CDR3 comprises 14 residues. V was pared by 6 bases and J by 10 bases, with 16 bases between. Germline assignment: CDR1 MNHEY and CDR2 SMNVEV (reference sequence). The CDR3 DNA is TGTGCCAGCAGGGAGCTGGACAGTTGGTCACCCCTCCACTTT. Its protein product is CASRELDSWSPLHF.

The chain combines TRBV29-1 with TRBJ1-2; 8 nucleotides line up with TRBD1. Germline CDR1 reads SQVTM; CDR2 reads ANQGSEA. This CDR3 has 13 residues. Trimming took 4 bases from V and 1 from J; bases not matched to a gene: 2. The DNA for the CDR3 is TGCAGCGTTGGACAGGGGATTAACTATGGCTACACCTTC. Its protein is CSVGQGINYGYTF.

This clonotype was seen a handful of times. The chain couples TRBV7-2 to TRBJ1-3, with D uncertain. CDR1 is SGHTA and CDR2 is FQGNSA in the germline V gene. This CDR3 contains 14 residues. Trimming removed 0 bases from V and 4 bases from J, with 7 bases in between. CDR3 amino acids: CASSLALSGNTIYF. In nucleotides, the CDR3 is TGTGCCAGCAGCTTAGCGCTGTCCGGAAACACCATATATTTT. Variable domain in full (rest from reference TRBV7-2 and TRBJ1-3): GAGVSQSPSNKVTEKGKDVELRCDPISGHTALYWYRQSLGQGLEFLIYFQGNSAPDKSGLPSDRFSAERTGGSVSTLTIQRTQQEDSAVYLCASSLALSGNTIYFGEGSWLTVV.

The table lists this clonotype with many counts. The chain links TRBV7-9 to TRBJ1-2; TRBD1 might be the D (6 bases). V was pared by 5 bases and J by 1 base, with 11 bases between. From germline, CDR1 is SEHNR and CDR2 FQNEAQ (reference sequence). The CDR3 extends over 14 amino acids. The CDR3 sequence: CASSGGRYNYGYTF. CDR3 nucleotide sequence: TGTGCCAGCAGCGGGGGCAGGTATAACTATGGCTACACCTTC. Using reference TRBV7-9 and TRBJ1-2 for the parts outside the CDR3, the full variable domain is DTGVSQNPRHKITKRGQNVTFRCDPISEHNRLYWYRQTLGQGPEFLTYFQNEAQLEKSRLLSDRFSAERPKGSFSTLEIQRTEQGDSAMYLCASSGGRYNYGYTFGSGTRLTVV.

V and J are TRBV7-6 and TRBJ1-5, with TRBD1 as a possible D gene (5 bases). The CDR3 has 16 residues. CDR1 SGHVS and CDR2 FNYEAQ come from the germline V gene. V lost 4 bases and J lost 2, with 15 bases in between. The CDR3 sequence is CASSSLQGRGNQPQHF. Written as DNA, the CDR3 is TGTGCCAGCAGCTCACTCCAGGGTCGGGGCAATCAGCCCCAGCATTTT.

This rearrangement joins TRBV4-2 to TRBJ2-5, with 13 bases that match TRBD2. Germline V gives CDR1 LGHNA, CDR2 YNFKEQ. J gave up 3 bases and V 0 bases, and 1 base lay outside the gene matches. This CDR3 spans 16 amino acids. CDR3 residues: CASSQEGTSGEETQYF. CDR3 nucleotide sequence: TGTGCCAGCAGCCAAGAGGGGACTAGCGGGGAAGAGACCCAGTACTTC.

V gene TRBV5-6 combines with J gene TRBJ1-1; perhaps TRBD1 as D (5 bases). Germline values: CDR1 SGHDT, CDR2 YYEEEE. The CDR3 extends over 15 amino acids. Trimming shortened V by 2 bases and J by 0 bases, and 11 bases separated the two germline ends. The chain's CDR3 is CASSLRQTMNTEAFF. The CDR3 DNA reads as TGTGCCAGCAGCTTACGACAGACCATGAACACTGAAGCTTTCTTT.

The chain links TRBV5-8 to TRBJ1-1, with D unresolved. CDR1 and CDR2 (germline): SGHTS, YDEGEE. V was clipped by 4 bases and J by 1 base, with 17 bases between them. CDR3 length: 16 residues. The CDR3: CASSPTPDGWNTEAFF. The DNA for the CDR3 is TGTGCCAGCAGCCCTACCCCTGACGGATGGAACACTGAAGCTTTCTTT. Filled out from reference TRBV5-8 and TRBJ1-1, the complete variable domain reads EAGVTQSPTHLIKTRGQQATLRCSPISGHTSVYWYQQALGLGLQFLLWYDEGEERNRGNFPPRFSGRQFPNYSSELNVNALELEDSALYLCASSPTPDGWNTEAFFGQGTRLTVV.

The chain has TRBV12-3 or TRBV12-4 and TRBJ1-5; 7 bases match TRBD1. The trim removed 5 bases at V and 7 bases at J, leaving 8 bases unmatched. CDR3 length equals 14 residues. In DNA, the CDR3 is TGTGCCAGCAGTGCGACAGGGTGGAAGCAGCCCCAGCATTTT. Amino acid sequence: CASSATGWKQPQHF.

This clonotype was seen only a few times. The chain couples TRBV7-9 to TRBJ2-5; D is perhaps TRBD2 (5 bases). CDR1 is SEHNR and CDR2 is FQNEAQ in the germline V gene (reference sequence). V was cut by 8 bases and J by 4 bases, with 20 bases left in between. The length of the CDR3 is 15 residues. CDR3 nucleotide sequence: TGTGCCAGCGGCCACGACGGAATGGCGGGAGAGACCCAGTACTTC. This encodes CASGHDGMAGETQYF.

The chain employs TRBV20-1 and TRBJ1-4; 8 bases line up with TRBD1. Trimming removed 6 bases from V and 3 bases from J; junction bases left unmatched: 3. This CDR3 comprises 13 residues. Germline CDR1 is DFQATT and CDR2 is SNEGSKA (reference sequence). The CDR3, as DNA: TGCAGTGCCCAGGGGGCCTCTAATGAAAAACTGTTTTTT. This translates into CSAQGASNEKLFF.